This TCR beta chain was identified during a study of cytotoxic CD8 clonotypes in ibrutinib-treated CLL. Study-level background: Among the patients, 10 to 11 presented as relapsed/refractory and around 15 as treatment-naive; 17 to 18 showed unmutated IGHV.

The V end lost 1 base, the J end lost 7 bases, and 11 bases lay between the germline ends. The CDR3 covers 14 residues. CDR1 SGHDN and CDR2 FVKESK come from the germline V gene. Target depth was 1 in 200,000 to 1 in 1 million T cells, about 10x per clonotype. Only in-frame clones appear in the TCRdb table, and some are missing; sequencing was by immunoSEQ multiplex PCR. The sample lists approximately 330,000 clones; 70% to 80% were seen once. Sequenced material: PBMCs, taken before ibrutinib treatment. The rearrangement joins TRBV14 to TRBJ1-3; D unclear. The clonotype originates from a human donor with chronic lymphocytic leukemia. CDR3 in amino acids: CASSQVIGPNTIYF. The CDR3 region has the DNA TGTGCCAGCAGCCAAGTGATAGGGCCGAACACCATATATTTT.